The source of this T cell receptor beta chain is a study of blood T cell repertoires in COVID-19. The assay was immunoSEQ multiplex PCR, and TCRdb's table has in-frame clones only and misses some. Among over 100,000 clones listed, 86% were seen once. V was cut by 0 bases and J by 0 bases, with 8 bases left in between. Germline V gives CDR1 GTSNPN, CDR2 SVGIG (reference sequence). This CDR3 is built from 14 residues. The TCR originated in a woman between 65 and 79 years old with COVID-19, enrolled during active disease. Sequenced input: peripheral blood. This chain uses TRBV30 with TRBJ1-2; no clear D gene. CDR3 in amino acids: CAWSVLRANYGYTF. For the CDR3, the DNA is TGTGCCTGGAGTGTATTACGAGCTAACTATGGCTACACCTTC.